This T cell receptor beta chain was observed in a study of identifying expanded T cells in peripheral blood. Repertoires were generated with immunoSEQ multiplex PCR, while TCRdb's copy carries only in-frame clones and drops some. This sample has under 70,000 clones; approximately 89% occur once, and the top ten carry roughly 4.8%. No infections or other immune events were documented during collection. Worth noting for this clone: The antigen is unknown.

Germline assignment: CDR1 KGHSH and CDR2 LQKENI. Trimming pared 3 bases from V and 0 bases from J, leaving 14 bases between. The CDR3 loop spans 16 amino acids. Study-level points and caveats: Across healthy donors, higher total template counts meant significantly greater approximately 2-week count variance. Differentially abundant clones: around 1.2 between replicates, approximately 15 at around 15 days, roughly 18 at four.

This chain connects TRBV18 to TRBJ1-1, with D possibly TRBD1 on 6 matching bases. The material sequenced was blood. The receptor was derived from a person aged 18-70 years in good health. CDR3 loop: CASSPRDTSMNTEAFF. The CDR3 DNA is TGTGCCAGCTCACCCCGGGACACCTCCATGAACACTGAAGCTTTCTTT.